Sequencing of this TCR beta chain was carried out in a study of vaccination effects on CD4 cells after COVID-19. Sequencing was preceded by expansion of antigen-specific CD4+ T cells with viral peptide pools in the ViraFEST assay. Having been cultured for about 10 days, the cells underwent CD4+ T cell isolation. Two-dose BNT162b2 or mRNA-1273 vaccination was given to participants. Here immunoSEQ multiplex PCR was the method, and the copy in TCRdb shows in-frame clones only, minus some. The data contain more than 60,000 clones, 70% to 85% of them singletons. The CDR3 is made up of 16 amino acids. Germline V gives CDR1 KGHSH, CDR2 LQKENI. V lost 3 bases and J lost 4, with 16 bases in between. As concerns this clone: Its antigen remains unidentified.

Study conclusions and caveats: Healthy vaccinees had only 1 of 255 vaccine-induced clones cross-react with common cold coronaviruses.

The source of this sequence is a human donor who received a COVID-19 vaccine. The sequences come from CD4+ T cells from PBMCs cultured with HCoV-229E spike peptides, collected after COVID-19 vaccination. The rearrangement joins TRBV18 to TRBJ1-3; no firm D call. CDR3: CASSPSRTGSGNTIYF. The CDR3 DNA follows: TGTGCCAGCTCACCTTCCCGGACGGGGAGCGGAAACACCATATATTTT.